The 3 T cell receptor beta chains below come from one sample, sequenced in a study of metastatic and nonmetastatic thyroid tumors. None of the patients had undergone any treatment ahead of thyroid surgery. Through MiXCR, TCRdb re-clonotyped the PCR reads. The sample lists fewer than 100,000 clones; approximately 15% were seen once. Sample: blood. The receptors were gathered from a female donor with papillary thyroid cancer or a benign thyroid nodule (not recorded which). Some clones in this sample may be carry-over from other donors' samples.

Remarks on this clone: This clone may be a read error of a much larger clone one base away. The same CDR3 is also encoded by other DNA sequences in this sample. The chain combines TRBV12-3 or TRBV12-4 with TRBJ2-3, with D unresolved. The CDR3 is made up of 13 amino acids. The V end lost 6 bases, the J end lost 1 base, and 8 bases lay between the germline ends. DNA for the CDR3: TGTGCCAGCAGCCCTCTAGGCACAGATACGCAGTATTTT. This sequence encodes CASSPLGTDTQYF.

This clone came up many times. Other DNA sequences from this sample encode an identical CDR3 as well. Here the CDR3 reads CASSVGSGGTDTQYF. CDR3 in DNA: TGTGCCAGCAGCGTAGGGAGCGGGGGAACAGATACGCAGTATTTT. V and J are TRBV9 and TRBJ2-3; TRBD2 aligns across 8 bases. Germline V lookup: CDR1 SGDLS, CDR2 YYNGEE. The J segment lost 3 bases and the V segment lost 0 bases, leaving 3 bases of the junction unmatched. CDR3 length: 15 amino acids.

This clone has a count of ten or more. The CDR3 protein is CASSQEGDWSDEQFF. The DNA of the CDR3 is TGCGCCAGCAGCCAAGAGGGGGACTGGAGCGATGAGCAGTTCTTC. V is TRBV4-1 and J is TRBJ2-1, with D possibly being TRBD2 (6 bases). Trimming removed 0 bases from V and 8 bases from J, with 14 bases in between. The germline gives CDR1 MGHRA, CDR2 YSYEKL. The CDR3 has 15 residues.